One and the same sample provided the 9 T cell receptor beta chains below, sequenced in a study of blood T cell repertoires in COVID-19. Profiling relied on immunoSEQ multiplex PCR, and the TCRdb table lists in-frame clones only, not all of them. The repertoire holds just under 30,000 clones, with 86% as singletons. Input material: peripheral blood. Every receptor here comes from a human donor with active COVID-19. The donor label of this sample is uncertain.

The rearrangement links TRBV7-8 to TRBJ1-1; 7 bases are a match to TRBD1. CDR1 SGHVS and CDR2 FQNEAQ come from the germline V gene. The CDR3 is 16 amino acids. The V and J ends lost 5 bases and 4 bases, in that order; junction bases with no gene match: 13. Here the CDR3 reads CASSEARGQRGTEAFF. As DNA, the CDR3 is TGTGCCAGCAGCGAGGCCCGGGGACAGAGGGGCACTGAAGCTTTCTTT.

This clone was seen a single time. The V gene is TRBV6-6, the J gene TRBJ1-1; TRBD1 matches at 7 bases. Germline V gene lookup returns CDR1 MNHNY and CDR2 SVGAGI (reference sequence). The trim removed 2 bases at V and 6 bases at J, leaving 12 bases unmatched. This CDR3 has 16 amino acids. CDR3 in amino acids: CASSYPLTGSSAEAFF. The CDR3 coding sequence is TGTGCCAGCAGTTACCCGCTGACAGGGTCGAGCGCTGAAGCTTTCTTT.

The rearrangement joins TRBV5-1 to TRBJ1-4; 7 bases are a match to TRBD1. With V trimmed by 4 bases and J by 5 bases, 8 bases remained unmatched. The CDR3 sequence is 15 residues long. Looked up from germline, CDR1 is SGHRS and CDR2 is YFSETQ. The CDR3, as DNA: TGCGCCAGCAGCGAAATGGGACAGCCAAATGAAAAACTGTTTTTT. Translation: CASSEMGQPNEKLFF.

This chain uses TRBV19 with TRBJ1-1, with unresolved D. Germline V gene lookup returns CDR1 LNHDA and CDR2 SQIVND (reference sequence). This CDR3 has 13 amino acids. The V gene lost 10 bases and the J gene lost 1 base, with 13 bases spanning the gap. CDR3 sequence reads: CATRRVPNTEAFF. In DNA, the CDR3 is TGTGCCACCCGCCGAGTACCGAACACTGAAGCTTTCTTT.

This chain connects TRBV21-1 to TRBJ2-2; the table's TRBD2 call for D was not verified on the DNA. TRBV21-1 is noted as a pseudogene. This CDR3 contains 18 residues. CDR3 DNA: TGTGCCAGCAGCGCCCCCGGGGAGACACCGATCTTCACCGGGGAGCTGTTTTTT. Translating it yields CASSAPGETPIFTGELFF.

The chain couples TRBV5-1 to TRBJ2-1; the D gene is possibly TRBD1 (6 bases). From germline, CDR1 is SGHRS and CDR2 YFSETQ. The ends were cut back, 4 bases at V and 2 bases at J, with 10 bases in the middle. CDR3 length equals 14 residues. The CDR3 here is CASSKDRTYNEQFF. As DNA, the CDR3 is TGCGCCAGCAGCAAGGACAGAACCTACAATGAGCAGTTCTTC.

CDR3: CASSLGQSDQPQHF. In DNA form, the CDR3 reads TGTGCCAGCAGTTTAGGACAGTCTGATCAGCCCCAGCATTTT. V is TRBV27 and J is TRBJ1-5; D is perhaps TRBD1 (6 bases). CDR3 size: 14 residues. V was pared by 2 bases and J by 5 bases, with 10 bases between. Germline assignment: CDR1 MNHEY and CDR2 SMNVEV (reference sequence).

This chain uses TRBV10-1 with TRBJ2-5; 15 nucleotides line up with TRBD2. V shed 6 bases and J 1 base; nucleotides not matched to a gene: 3. The CDR3 is 16 residues long. Germline V gene lookup returns CDR1 WNHNN and CDR2 SYGVQD (reference sequence). The CDR3 sequence is CASSEGLAGGQETQYF. The DNA for the CDR3 is TGCGCCAGCAGCGAGGGACTAGCGGGGGGCCAAGAGACCCAGTACTTC.

About this clone itself: The same CDR3 arises from other DNA sequences in this sample as well. The chain recombines TRBV7-9 with TRBJ2-7, with 11 bases identical to TRBD2. Trimming removed 6 bases from V and 0 bases from J; junction bases left unmatched: 4. CDR1 and CDR2 from the germline V gene are SEHNR and FQNEAQ (reference sequence). This CDR3 contains 15 residues. The chain's CDR3 is CASSRTSGSSYEQYF. CDR3 nucleotide sequence: TGTGCCAGCAGTCGAACTAGCGGGAGCTCCTACGAGCAGTACTTC.